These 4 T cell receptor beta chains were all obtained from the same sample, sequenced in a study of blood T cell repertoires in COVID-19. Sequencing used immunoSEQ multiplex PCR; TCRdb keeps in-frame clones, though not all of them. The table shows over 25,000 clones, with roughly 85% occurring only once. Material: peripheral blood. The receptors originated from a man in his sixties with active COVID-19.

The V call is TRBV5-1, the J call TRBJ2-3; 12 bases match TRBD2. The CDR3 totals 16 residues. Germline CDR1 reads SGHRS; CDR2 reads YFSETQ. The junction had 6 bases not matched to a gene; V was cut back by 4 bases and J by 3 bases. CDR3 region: CASSPQLAGGTDTQYF. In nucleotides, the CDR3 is TGCGCCAGCAGCCCACAGCTAGCGGGAGGGACAGATACGCAGTATTTT.

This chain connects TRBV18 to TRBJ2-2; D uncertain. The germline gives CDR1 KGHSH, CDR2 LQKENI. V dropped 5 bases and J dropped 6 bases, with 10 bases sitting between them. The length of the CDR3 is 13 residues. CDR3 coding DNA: TGTGCCAGCTCAGCCAGTCTGGCCGGGGAGCTGTTTTTT. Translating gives CASSASLAGELFF.

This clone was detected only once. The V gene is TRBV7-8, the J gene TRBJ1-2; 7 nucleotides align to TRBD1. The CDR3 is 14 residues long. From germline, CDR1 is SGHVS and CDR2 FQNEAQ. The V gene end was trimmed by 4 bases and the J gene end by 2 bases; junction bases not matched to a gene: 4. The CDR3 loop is CASSSSTGNYGYTF. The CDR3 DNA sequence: TGTGCCAGCAGCTCCTCGACAGGGAACTATGGCTACACCTTC.

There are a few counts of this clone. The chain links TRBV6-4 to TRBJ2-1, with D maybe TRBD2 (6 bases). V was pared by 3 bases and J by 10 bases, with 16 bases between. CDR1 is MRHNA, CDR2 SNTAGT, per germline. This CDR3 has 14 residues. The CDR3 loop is CASSDGTRPGEQFF. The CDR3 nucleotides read TGTGCCAGCAGTGATGGGACTCGACCGGGGGAGCAGTTCTTC.